This TCR beta chain was identified during a study of kidney transplant recipient with SARS-CoV-2 infection. This clonotype occurred many times. One entry per CDR3 protein results from TCRdb running MiXCR on the reads. The data show 200,000 to 250,000 distinct CDR3 sequences, more than 25% seen once. Unmatched junction bases numbered 6, after V lost 2 bases and J lost 0 bases. The CDR3 contains 16 residues. Germline CDR1 is MNHEY and CDR2 is SVGEGT. The receptor was derived from a male patient between 25 and 39 years old who had COVID-19 and was a kidney transplant recipient. The graft donor may have given rise to some T cells. This sample comprised a blood sample, obtained at baseline and on roughly day 120 from a kidney transplant recipient. This chain links TRBV6-2 or TRBV6-3 with TRBJ2-7; TRBD2 aligns across 8 bases. CDR3 region: CASSYLSSGYSYEQYF. Written as DNA, the CDR3 is TGTGCCAGCAGTTACCTATCTAGCGGGTACTCCTACGAGCAGTACTTC.